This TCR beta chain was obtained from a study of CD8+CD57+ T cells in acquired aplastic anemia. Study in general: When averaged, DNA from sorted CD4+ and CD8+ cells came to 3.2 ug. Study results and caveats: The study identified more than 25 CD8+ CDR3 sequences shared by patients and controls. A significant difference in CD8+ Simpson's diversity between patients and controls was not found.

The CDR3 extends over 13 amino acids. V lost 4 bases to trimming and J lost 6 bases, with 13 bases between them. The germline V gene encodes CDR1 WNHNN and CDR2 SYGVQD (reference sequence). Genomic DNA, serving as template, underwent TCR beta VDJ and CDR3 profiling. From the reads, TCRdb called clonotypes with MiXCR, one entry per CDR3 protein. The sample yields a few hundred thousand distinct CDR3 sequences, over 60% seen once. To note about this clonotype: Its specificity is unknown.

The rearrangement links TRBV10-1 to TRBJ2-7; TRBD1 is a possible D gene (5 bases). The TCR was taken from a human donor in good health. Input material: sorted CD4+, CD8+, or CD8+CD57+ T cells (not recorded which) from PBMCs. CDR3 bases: TGCGCCAGCAGTGGAGACAGTTCGCCCGAGCAGTACTTC. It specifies CASSGDSSPEQYF.